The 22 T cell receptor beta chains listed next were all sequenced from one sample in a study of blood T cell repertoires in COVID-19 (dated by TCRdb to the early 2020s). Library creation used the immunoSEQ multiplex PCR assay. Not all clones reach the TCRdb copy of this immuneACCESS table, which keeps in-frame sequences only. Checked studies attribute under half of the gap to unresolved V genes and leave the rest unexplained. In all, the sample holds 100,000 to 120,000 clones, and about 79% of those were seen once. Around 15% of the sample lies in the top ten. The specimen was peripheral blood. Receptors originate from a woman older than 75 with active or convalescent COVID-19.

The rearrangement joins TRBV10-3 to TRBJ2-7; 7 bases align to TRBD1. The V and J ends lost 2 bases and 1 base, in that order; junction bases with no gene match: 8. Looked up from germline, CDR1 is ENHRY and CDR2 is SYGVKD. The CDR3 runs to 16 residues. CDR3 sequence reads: CAISEDPRQGSYEQYF. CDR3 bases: TGTGCCATCAGTGAGGACCCAAGACAGGGTTCCTACGAGCAGTACTTC.

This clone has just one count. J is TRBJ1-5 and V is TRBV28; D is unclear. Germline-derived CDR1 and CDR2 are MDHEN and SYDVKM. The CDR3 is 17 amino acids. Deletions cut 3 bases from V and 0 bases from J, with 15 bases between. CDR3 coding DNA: TGTGCCAGCAGTTTTGCCCACTCAAGATATAGCAATCAGCCCCAGCATTTT. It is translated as CASSFAHSRYSNQPQHF.

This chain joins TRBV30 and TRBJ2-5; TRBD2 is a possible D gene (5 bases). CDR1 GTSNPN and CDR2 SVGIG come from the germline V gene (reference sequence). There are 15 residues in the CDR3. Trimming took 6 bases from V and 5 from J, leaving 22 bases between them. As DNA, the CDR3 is TGTGCCTGCCGTCATCTGGGGTCAGTAGCGGAGACCCAGTACTTC. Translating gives CACRHLGSVAETQYF. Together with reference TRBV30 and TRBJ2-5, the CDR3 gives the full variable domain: SQTIHQWPATLVQPVGSPLSLECTVEGTSNPNLYWYRQAAGRGLQLLFYSVGIGQISSEVPQNLSASRPQDRQFILSSKKLLLSDSGFYLCACRHLGSVAETQYFGPGTRLLVL.

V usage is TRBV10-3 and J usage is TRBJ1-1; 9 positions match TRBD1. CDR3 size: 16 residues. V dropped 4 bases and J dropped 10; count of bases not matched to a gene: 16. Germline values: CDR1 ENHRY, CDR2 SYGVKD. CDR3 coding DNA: TGTGCCATCAGTGGTTCGTACAGGGGGCGAGGGCGCTCAGCTTTCTTT. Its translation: CAISGSYRGRGRSAFF.

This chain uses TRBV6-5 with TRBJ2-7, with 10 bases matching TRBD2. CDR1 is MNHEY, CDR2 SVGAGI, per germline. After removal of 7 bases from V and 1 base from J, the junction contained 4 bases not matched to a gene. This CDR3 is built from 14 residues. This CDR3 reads CASTPSGRSYEQYF. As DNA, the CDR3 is TGTGCCAGCACTCCTAGCGGGAGATCCTACGAGCAGTACTTC.

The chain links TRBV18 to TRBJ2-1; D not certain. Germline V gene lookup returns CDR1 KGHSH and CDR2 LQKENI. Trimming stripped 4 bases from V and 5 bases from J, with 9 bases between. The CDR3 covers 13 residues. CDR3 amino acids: CASSLQQNNEQFF. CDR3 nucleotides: TGTGCCAGCTCACTCCAACAGAACAATGAGCAGTTCTTC.

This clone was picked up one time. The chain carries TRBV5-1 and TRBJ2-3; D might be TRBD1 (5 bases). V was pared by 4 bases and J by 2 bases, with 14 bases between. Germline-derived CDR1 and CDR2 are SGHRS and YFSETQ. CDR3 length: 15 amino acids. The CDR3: CASSPRTGHTDTQYF. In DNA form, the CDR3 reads TGCGCCAGCAGCCCCCGGACCGGACACACAGATACGCAGTATTTT.

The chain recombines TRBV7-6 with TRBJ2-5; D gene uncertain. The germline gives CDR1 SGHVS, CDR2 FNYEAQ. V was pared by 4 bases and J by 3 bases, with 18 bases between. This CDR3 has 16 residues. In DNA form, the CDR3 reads TGTGCCAGCAGCTCGCCCCTCTCAGTTCGGGAAGAGACCCAGTACTTC. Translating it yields CASSSPLSVREETQYF.

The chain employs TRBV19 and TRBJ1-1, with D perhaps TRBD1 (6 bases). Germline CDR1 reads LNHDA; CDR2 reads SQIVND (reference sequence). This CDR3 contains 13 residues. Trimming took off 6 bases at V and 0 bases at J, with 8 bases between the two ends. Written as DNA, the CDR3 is TGTGCCAGTAGGGGACACCTGAACACTGAAGCTTTCTTT. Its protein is CASRGHLNTEAFF.

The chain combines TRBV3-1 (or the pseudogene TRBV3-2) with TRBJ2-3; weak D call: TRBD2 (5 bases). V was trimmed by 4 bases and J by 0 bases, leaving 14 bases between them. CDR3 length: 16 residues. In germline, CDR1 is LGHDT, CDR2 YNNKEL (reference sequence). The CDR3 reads CASSPKAGASTDTQYF. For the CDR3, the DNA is TGTGCCAGCAGCCCGAAGGCGGGCGCGAGCACAGATACGCAGTATTTT.

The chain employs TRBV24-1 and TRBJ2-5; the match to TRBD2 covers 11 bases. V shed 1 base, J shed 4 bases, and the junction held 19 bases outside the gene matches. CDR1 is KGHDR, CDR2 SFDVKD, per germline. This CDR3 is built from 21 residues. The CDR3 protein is CATSDLVSRLAGGSEGETQYF. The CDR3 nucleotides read TGTGCCACCAGTGATTTAGTCTCGCGGCTAGCGGGAGGAAGCGAGGGAGAGACCCAGTACTTC.

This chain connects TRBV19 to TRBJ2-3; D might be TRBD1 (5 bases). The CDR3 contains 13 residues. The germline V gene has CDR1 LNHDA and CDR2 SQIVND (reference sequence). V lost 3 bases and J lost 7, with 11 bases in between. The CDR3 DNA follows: TGTGCCAGTAGTATCTCCAGGGATTATACGCAGTATTTT. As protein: CASSISRDYTQYF.

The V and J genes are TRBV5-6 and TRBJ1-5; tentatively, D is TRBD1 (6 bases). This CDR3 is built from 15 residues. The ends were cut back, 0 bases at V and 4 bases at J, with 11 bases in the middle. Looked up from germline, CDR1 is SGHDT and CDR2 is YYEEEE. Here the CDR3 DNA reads TGTGCCAGCAGCTTGGGGACAGCACCTAATCAGCCCCAGCATTTT. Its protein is CASSLGTAPNQPQHF. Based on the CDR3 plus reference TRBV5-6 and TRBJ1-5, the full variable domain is DAGVTQSPTHLIKTRGQQVTLRCSPKSGHDTVSWYQQALGQGPQFIFQYYEEEERQRGNFPDRFSGHQFPNYSSELNVNALLLGDSALYLCASSLGTAPNQPQHFGDGTRLSIL.

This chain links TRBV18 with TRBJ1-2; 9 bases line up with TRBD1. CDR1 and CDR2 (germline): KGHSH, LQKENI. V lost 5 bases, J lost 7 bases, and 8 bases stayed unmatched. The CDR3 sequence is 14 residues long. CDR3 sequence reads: CASSSGTGRSGYTF. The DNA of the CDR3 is TGTGCCAGCTCATCAGGGACAGGGCGGAGTGGCTACACCTTC. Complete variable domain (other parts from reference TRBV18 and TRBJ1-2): NAGVMQNPRHLVRRRGQEARLRCSPMKGHSHVYWYRQLPEEGLKFMVYLQKENIIDESGMPKERFSAEFPKEGPSILRIQQVVRGDSAAYFCASSSGTGRSGYTFGSGTRLTVV.

The CDR3 sequence is CASSEARNTEAFF. CDR3 nucleotide sequence: TGTGCCAGCAGTGAAGCGAGGAACACTGAAGCTTTCTTT. This chain joins TRBV6-1 and TRBJ1-1; D is uncertain. Trimming shortened V by 0 bases and J by 1 base, and 3 bases separated the two germline ends. This CDR3 has 13 residues. Germline CDR1 and CDR2: MNHNS and SASEGT.

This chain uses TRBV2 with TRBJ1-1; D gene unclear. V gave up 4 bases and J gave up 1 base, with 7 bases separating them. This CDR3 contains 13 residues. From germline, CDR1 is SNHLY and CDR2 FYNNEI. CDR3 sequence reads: CASSAQENTEAFF. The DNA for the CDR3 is TGTGCCAGCAGTGCGCAGGAGAACACTGAAGCTTTCTTT.

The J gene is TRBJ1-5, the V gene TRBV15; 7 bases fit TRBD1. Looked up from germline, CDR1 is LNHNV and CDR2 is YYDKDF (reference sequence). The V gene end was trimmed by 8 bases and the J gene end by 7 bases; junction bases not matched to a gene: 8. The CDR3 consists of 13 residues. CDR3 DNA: TGTGCCACCCGTCGGGACAGAGTCCAGCCCCAGCATTTT. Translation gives CATRRDRVQPQHF.

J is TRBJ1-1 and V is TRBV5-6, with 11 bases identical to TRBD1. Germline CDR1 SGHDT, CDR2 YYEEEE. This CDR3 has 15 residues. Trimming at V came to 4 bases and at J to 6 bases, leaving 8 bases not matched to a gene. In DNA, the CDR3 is TGTGCCAGCAGCAAACGGACAGGGGGCCTTTCTGAAGCTTTCTTT. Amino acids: CASSKRTGGLSEAFF.

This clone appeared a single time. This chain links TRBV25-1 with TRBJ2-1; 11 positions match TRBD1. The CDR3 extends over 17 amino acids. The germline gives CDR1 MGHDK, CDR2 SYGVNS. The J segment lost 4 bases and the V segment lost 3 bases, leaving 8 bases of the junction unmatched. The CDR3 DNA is TGTGCCAGCAGTGAGCGGACAGGGGGCATTCGATACAATGAGCAGTTCTTC. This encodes CASSERTGGIRYNEQFF. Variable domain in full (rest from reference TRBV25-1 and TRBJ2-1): EADIYQTPRYLVIGTGKKITLECSQTMGHDKMYWYQQDPGMELHLIHYSYGVNSTEKGDLSSESTVSRIRTEHFPLTLESARPSHTSQYLCASSERTGGIRYNEQFFGPGTRLTVL.

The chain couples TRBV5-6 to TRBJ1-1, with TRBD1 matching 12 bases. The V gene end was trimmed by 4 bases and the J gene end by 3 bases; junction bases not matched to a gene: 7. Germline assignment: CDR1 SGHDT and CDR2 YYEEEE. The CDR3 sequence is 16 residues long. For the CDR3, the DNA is TGTGCCAGCAGCACCGGGACAGGGGGCCCGGACACTGAAGCTTTCTTT. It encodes CASSTGTGGPDTEAFF. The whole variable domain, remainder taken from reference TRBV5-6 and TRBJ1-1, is DAGVTQSPTHLIKTRGQQVTLRCSPKSGHDTVSWYQQALGQGPQFIFQYYEEEERQRGNFPDRFSGHQFPNYSSELNVNALLLGDSALYLCASSTGTGGPDTEAFFGQGTRLTVV.

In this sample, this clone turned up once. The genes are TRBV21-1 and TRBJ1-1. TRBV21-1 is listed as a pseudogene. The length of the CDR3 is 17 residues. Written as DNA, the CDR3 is TGTGCCAGCAACAACGGGGAAAGTTGGAGGGGTGACACTGAAGCTTTCTTT. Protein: CASNNGESWRGDTEAFF.

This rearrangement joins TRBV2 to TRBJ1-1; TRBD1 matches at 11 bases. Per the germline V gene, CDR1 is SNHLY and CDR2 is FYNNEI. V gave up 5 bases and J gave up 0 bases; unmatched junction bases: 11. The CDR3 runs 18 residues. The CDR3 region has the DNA TGTGCCAGCAGTCGAATCGGACAGGGGGCGATTATGAACACTGAAGCTTTCTTT. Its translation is CASSRIGQGAIMNTEAFF.